A selection of T cell receptor beta chains follows, all from one sample in a study of T cell changes during pregnancy in multiple sclerosis. TCRdb's table, derived via immunoSEQ multiplex PCR, lists solely in-frame clones and lacks some. The table shows 85,000 to 110,000 clones, with about 90% occurring only once. This specimen consisted of peripheral blood, obtained after pregnancy. The receptor set was obtained from a female donor with multiple sclerosis, enrolled in a pregnancy study. Each CDR3 is given with its conserved first and last residue. Fields, in order: clone size, D gene, J gene, V gene, CDR3 protein, CDR3 DNA. A D gene is named only where the DNA matches it firmly. Size tells how often a clone was seen (once, few, many) or the class of an expanded clone, and some rows leave it out.

>NA|NA|TRBJ1-1|TRBV6-5
CASSRRGPMNTEAFF
TGTGCCAGCAGTCGTAGGGGCCCAATGAACACTGAAGCTTTCTTT
>NA|TRBD1|TRBJ1-4|TRBV7-2
CASSPDRWAEKLFF
TGTGCCAGCAGCCCGGACAGGTGGGCCGAAAAACTGTTTTTT
>few|NA|TRBJ2-2|TRBV5-1
CASSWGHTNTGELFF
TGCGCCAGCAGTTGGGGACATACGAACACCGGGGAGCTGTTTTTT
>NA|NA|TRBJ2-1|TRBV9
CASSPPRGSWNEQFF
TGTGCCAGCAGCCCGCCACGGGGGAGTTGGAATGAGCAGTTCTTC
>NA|NA|TRBJ2-3|TRBV5-5
CASSQTTATGRDTQYF
TGTGCCAGCAGTCAAACCACCGCGACAGGGAGGGATACGCAGTATTTT
>NA|NA|TRBJ2-1|TRBV5-5
CASSLAGISSYNEQFF
TGTGCCAGCAGCTTGGCGGGGATTAGCTCCTACAATGAGCAGTTCTTC
>NA|NA|TRBJ1-3|TRBV7-2
CASSLAIGNTIYF
TGTGCCAGCAGCTTAGCTATCGGAAACACCATATATTTT
>NA|NA|TRBJ2-1|TRBV29-1
CSALGGGRYNEQFF
TGCAGCGCCCTTGGGGGGGGGCGTTACAATGAGCAGTTCTTC
>NA|NA|TRBJ2-3|TRBV19
CASSPPPAGADTQYF
TGTGCCAGTAGTCCGCCCCCCGCAGGTGCAGATACGCAGTATTTT
>NA|NA|TRBJ1-1|TRBV5-1
CASSLDSMNTEAFF
TGCGCCAGCAGCTTGGACAGTATGAACACTGAAGCTTTCTTT
>NA|TRBD1|TRBJ1-6|TRBV27
CASSVTGTPISSPLHF
TGTGCCAGCAGTGTGACAGGGACGCCCATAAGTTCACCCCTCCACTTT
>NA|TRBD1|TRBJ2-2|TRBV4-2
CASSQVGAGGPGELFF
TGTGCCAGCAGCCAAGTAGGAGCAGGGGGCCCCGGGGAGCTGTTTTTT
>NA|NA|TRBJ2-5|TRBV5-4
CASSRGTTGTQYF
TGTGCCAGCAGCAGGGGGACCACGGGGACCCAGTACTTC